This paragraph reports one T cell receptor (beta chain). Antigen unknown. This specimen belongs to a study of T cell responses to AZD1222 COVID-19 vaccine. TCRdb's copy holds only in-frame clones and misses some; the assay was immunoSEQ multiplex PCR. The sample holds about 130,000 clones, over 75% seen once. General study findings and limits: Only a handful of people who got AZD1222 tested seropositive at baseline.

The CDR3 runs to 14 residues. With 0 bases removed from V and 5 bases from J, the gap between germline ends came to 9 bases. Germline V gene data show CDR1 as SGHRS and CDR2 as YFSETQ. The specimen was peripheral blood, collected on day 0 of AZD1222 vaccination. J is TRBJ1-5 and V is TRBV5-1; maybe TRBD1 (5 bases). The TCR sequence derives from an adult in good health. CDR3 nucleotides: TGCGCCAGCAGCTTGGATGCGGGGCATCAGCCCCAGCATTTT. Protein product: CASSLDAGHQPQHF. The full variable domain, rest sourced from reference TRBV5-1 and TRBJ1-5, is KAGVTQTPRYLIKTRGQQVTLSCSPISGHRSVSWYQQTPGQGLQFLFEYFSETQRNKGNFPGRFSGRQFSNSRSEMNVSTLELGDSALYLCASSLDAGHQPQHFGDGTRLSIL.